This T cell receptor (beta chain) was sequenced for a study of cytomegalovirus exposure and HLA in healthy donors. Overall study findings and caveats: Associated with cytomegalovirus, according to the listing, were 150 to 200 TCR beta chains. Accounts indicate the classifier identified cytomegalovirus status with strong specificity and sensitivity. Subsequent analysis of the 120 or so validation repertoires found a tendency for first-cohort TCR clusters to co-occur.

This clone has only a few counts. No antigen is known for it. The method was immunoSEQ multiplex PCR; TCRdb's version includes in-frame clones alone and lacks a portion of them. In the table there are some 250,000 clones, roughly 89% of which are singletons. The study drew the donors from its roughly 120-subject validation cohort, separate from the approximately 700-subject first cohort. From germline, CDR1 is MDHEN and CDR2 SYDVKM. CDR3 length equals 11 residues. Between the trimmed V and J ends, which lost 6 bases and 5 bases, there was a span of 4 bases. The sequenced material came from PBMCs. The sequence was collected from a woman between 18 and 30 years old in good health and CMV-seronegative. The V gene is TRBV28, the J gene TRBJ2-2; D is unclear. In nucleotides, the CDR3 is TGTGCCAGCAGCACAACCGGGGAGCTGTTTTTT. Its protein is CASSTTGELFF.